Listed here are 21 T cell receptor beta chains from one sample, sequenced in a study of shared clonotypes between healthy human individuals (dated by TCRdb to between 2020 and 2021). Libraries were prepared through the immunoSEQ multiplex PCR assay. TCRdb provides this immuneACCESS table in a form limited to in-frame rearrangements. Some clones are lacking; in checked studies, under half of them reflect an unresolved V gene, and why the rest are absent is not known. A total of approximately 1.9 million clones appear in this sample, roughly 95% of them only once. The ten largest clones add up to 1.5% to 2% of the sample. CD8 naive samples consisted of CD45RO-negative cells that were positively selected for CCR7, yielding a CD45RA+CCR7+ population without TemRA cells. Sequenced material: naive CD8+ T cells from PBMCs. What this sample's cell subset or site label stands for: CD45RA+CCR7+. The source is a man aged 18 to 35 in good health. Some clones in this sample may be carry-over from other donors' samples.

CDR3 loop: CSVTGGQNTEAFF. CDR3 in DNA: TGCAGCGTGACGGGGGGGCAGAACACTGAAGCTTTCTTT. The rearrangement joins TRBV29-1 to TRBJ1-1; maybe TRBD1 (6 bases). The germline V gene encodes CDR1 SQVTM and CDR2 ANQGSEA. The CDR3 loop spans 13 amino acids. V lost 6 bases and J 1 base, leaving 12 bases between the germline ends.

The gene calls are TRBV4-1 and TRBJ1-5, with D unresolved. The germline V and J ends were trimmed by 2 bases and 6 bases, with 8 bases remaining between them. The CDR3 totals 13 residues. Germline V gene lookup returns CDR1 MGHRA and CDR2 YSYEKL. The CDR3 nucleotides are TGCGCCAGCAGCCAAATTTTGGCTCAGCCCCAGCATTTT. This sequence encodes CASSQILAQPQHF.

This clone was detected only once. The CDR3 bases are TGTGCCAGCAGTCCCCTCCGGGATACGCAGTATTTT. Amino acids: CASSPLRDTQYF. The V and J genes are TRBV2 and TRBJ2-3; D is ambiguous. The CDR3 length is 12 residues. V was cut by 5 bases and J by 6 bases, with 9 bases left in between. The germline gives CDR1 SNHLY, CDR2 FYNNEI. Full variable domain (outside the CDR3, taken from reference TRBV2 and TRBJ2-3): EPEVTQTPSHQVTQMGQEVILRCVPISNHLYFYWYRQILGQKVEFLVSFYNNEISEKSEIFDDQFSVERPDGSNFTLKIRSTKLEDSAMYFCASSPLRDTQYFGPGTRLTVL.

V is TRBV7-9 and J is TRBJ2-2; D unresolved. Germline CDR1 SEHNR, CDR2 FQNEAQ (reference sequence). The CDR3 is made up of 16 amino acids. Trimming took off 3 bases at V and 1 base at J, with 12 bases between the two ends. The CDR3 coding sequence is TGTGCCAGCAGCTTCTCCGGTAGGGAGAACACCGGGGAGCTGTTTTTT. It translates to CASSFSGRENTGELFF. Together with reference TRBV7-9 and TRBJ2-2, the CDR3 gives the full variable domain: DTGVSQNPRHKITKRGQNVTFRCDPISEHNRLYWYRQTLGQGPEFLTYFQNEAQLEKSRLLSDRFSAERPKGSFSTLEIQRTEQGDSAMYLCASSFSGRENTGELFFGEGSRLTVL.

This sequence joins TRBV5-5 and TRBJ1-5; no reliable D call. Between the trimmed V and J ends, which lost 3 bases and 1 base, there was a span of 23 bases. The CDR3 has 19 residues. Germline V gene sequence: CDR1 SGHKS, CDR2 YYEKEE (reference sequence). The DNA of the CDR3 is TGTGCCAGCAGCTCAAACTATGCTTTGGGTCTCGGGAGCAATCAGCCCCAGCATTTT. Translating gives CASSSNYALGLGSNQPQHF.

This chain uses TRBV29-1 with TRBJ2-5; 7 bases are shared with TRBD1. The J call may not be correct, given that the DNA end is closer to TRBJ2-7. The germline gives CDR1 SQVTM, CDR2 ANQGSEA. The CDR3 length is 14 residues. The CDR3 sequence is CSVEDQQGSYEQYF. The CDR3 region has the DNA TGCAGCGTTGAAGACCAACAGGGGTCCTACGAGCAGTACTTC.

This clone has more than one count but fewer than ten. The rearrangement joins TRBV2 to TRBJ1-1; a weak D match, TRBD1 (5 bases). Germline CDR1 and CDR2: SNHLY and FYNNEI. The CDR3 has 11 amino acids. V was cut by 3 bases and J by 7 bases, with 6 bases left in between. CDR3 residues: CASSDGGEAFF. The CDR3 DNA reads as TGTGCCAGCAGTGATGGGGGTGAAGCTTTCTTT.

A single count supports this clone. V gene TRBV7-6 combines with J gene TRBJ2-3, with D possibly being TRBD2 (5 bases). The CDR3 has 14 amino acids. Germline V lookup: CDR1 SGHVS, CDR2 FNYEAQ. Deletions cut 0 bases from V and 2 bases from J, with 6 bases between. DNA of the CDR3: TGTGCCAGCAGCTTAGCGGGAGTCACAGATACGCAGTATTTT. Translating gives CASSLAGVTDTQYF.

J is TRBJ2-7 and V is TRBV13, with 8 bases matching TRBD2. V gave up 1 base and J gave up 2 bases; unmatched junction bases: 4. The CDR3 has 15 amino acids. CDR1 and CDR2 from the germline V gene are PRHDT and FYEKMQ (reference sequence). CDR3 nucleotide sequence: TGTGCCAGCAGCTTAGCGGGAGGGAGGGCCTACGAGCAGTACTTC. It codes for CASSLAGGRAYEQYF.

The chain couples TRBV7-9 to TRBJ2-3, with 10 bases lining up with TRBD2. Per germline, CDR1 SEHNR and CDR2 FQNEAQ (reference sequence). The V segment lost 5 bases and the J segment 5 bases; nucleotides outside the gene matches: 10. This CDR3 is 16 amino acids long. For the CDR3, the DNA is TGTGCCAGCAGCCAAGATACTAGCGGGAATCTAGATACGCAGTATTTT. It codes for CASSQDTSGNLDTQYF.

The gene calls are TRBV19 and TRBJ2-1; 14 bases are shared with TRBD2. Germline-derived CDR1 and CDR2 are LNHDA and SQIVND (reference sequence). This CDR3 comprises 16 residues. With 5 bases clipped from V and 6 bases from J, the junction kept 6 bases outside the gene matches. The CDR3 loop reads CASSHLGTSGSNEQFF. CDR3 nucleotide sequence: TGTGCCAGTAGTCACCTCGGGACTAGCGGGAGCAATGAGCAGTTCTTC.

The gene calls are TRBV6-4 and TRBJ2-1, with 7 bases matching TRBD2. The CDR3 sequence is 15 residues long. Germline V gene lookup returns CDR1 MRHNA and CDR2 SNTAGT. Trimming at V came to 2 bases and at J to 2 bases, leaving 3 bases not matched to a gene. CDR3 protein: CASSDTAGAYNEQFF. The CDR3 nucleotides read TGTGCCAGCAGTGACACGGCGGGAGCCTACAATGAGCAGTTCTTC.

The rearrangement links TRBV11-2 to TRBJ1-5, with no clear D. Germline CDR1 and CDR2: SGHAT and FQNNGV. CDR3 size: 14 residues. Trimming stripped 3 bases from V and 4 bases from J, with 10 bases between. The CDR3 nucleotides read TGTGCCAGCAGCTTGGACTGGAGAAATCAGCCCCAGCATTTT. Translating it yields CASSLDWRNQPQHF.

The rearrangement joins TRBV28 to TRBJ2-5, with 7 bases aligning to TRBD2. The germline gives CDR1 MDHEN, CDR2 SYDVKM. V lost 5 bases to trimming and J lost 2 bases; unmatched junction nucleotides: 11. This CDR3 region has 16 residues. The CDR3 DNA sequence: TGTGCCAGCAGTGACGTCCGGGACTACAAGCAAGAGACCCAGTACTTC. This codes for CASSDVRDYKQETQYF. Filled out from reference TRBV28 and TRBJ2-5, the complete variable domain reads DVKVTQSSRYLVKRTGEKVFLECVQDMDHENMFWYRQDPGLGLRLIYFSYDVKMKEKGDIPEGYSVSREKKERFSLILESASTNQTSMYLCASSDVRDYKQETQYFGPGTRLLVL.

V usage is TRBV30 and J usage is TRBJ2-7; 9 nucleotides align to TRBD2. The CDR3 contains 14 residues. Germline V gives CDR1 GTSNPN, CDR2 SVGIG (reference sequence). The trim removed 2 bases at V and 4 bases at J, leaving 6 bases unmatched. The chain's CDR3 is CAWSNTGLAYEQYF. The CDR3 DNA reads TGTGCCTGGAGTAACACGGGACTAGCTTACGAGCAGTACTTC.

The chain couples TRBV6-5 to TRBJ2-5; no definite D call. Germline-derived CDR1 and CDR2 are MNHEY and SVGAGI. The CDR3 is 12 amino acids. V dropped 6 bases and J dropped 5 bases, with 10 bases sitting between them. The DNA for the CDR3 is TGTGCCAGCAGGGATAGCTGGGAGACCCAGTACTTC. It codes for CASRDSWETQYF.

V gene TRBV28 combines with J gene TRBJ2-1; TRBD2 matches 9 bases. Germline CDR1 MDHEN, CDR2 SYDVKM. V lost 6 bases to trimming and J lost 8 bases; unmatched junction nucleotides: 8. The length of the CDR3 is 14 residues. This CDR3 is CASRPRTSDHEQFF. In DNA form, the CDR3 reads TGTGCCAGCAGGCCCCGGACTAGCGATCATGAGCAGTTCTTC.

The CDR3 DNA is TGTGCCAGCAGCCAAGTATGGGGCCCCCAAGAGACCCAGTACTTC. Its translation: CASSQVWGPQETQYF. The chain combines TRBV27 with TRBJ2-5, with D possibly being TRBD1 (5 bases). Germline V gives CDR1 MNHEY, CDR2 SMNVEV (reference sequence). The CDR3 runs 15 residues. Trimming removed 6 bases from V and 1 base from J, with 15 bases in between.

The chain carries TRBV29-1 and TRBJ2-3; 8 bases agree with TRBD2. J was trimmed by 2 bases and V by 8 bases; bases with no gene match: 12. The CDR3 spans 15 residues. Looked up from germline, CDR1 is SQVTM and CDR2 is ANQGSEA. The CDR3 bases are TGCAGCATCCAGAGGGCTAGCGGGTCCACAGATACGCAGTATTTT. The encoded protein is CSIQRASGSTDTQYF.

The rearrangement links TRBV27 to TRBJ1-2; D may be TRBD1 (6 bases). The germline gives CDR1 MNHEY, CDR2 SMNVEV (reference sequence). V was pared by 1 base and J by 6 bases, with 12 bases between. The CDR3 has 14 amino acids. Here the CDR3 reads CASSLLTGSDGYTF. CDR3 sequence (DNA): TGTGCCAGCAGTTTATTAACAGGGTCTGATGGCTACACCTTC.

This clone showed up just once. This chain's CDR3 is CASSPGGGRSGTEAFF. For the CDR3, the DNA is TGTGCCAGCAGCCCAGGTGGGGGCAGGTCGGGCACTGAAGCTTTCTTT. V is TRBV9 and J is TRBJ1-1; a possible D gene is TRBD1 (6 bases). V lost 4 bases and J 4 bases, leaving 20 bases between the germline ends. In germline, CDR1 is SGDLS, CDR2 YYNGEE. This CDR3 is built from 16 residues.